This TCR beta chain comes out of a study of regulatory T cells in long-lasting Graves disease. Across the whole study: Graves' patients, newly diagnosed, had taken antithyroid drugs under 3 months. Study findings and constraints: Having few samples may have compromised the accuracy.

The length of the CDR3 is 16 residues. Germline V gives CDR1 GTSNPN, CDR2 SVGIG (reference sequence). J gave up 1 base and V 1 base, and 4 bases lay outside the gene matches. Time point indicated: newly diagnosed GD, antithyroid drugs for less than 3 months. Making the TCR library involved RNA that had been extracted from PBMCs. The authors built TCR beta libraries using iRepertoire HTBI primers and Arm-PCR of CDR3 regions. Original processing notes: Overall, samples carried some 67 TRBV and 14 TRBJ segments. One entry per CDR3 protein, called by TCRdb with MiXCR from the multiplex PCR reads. The V and J calls here are based on TCRdb, not the publication. The data hold over 500,000 distinct CDR3 sequences, with approximately 15% observed a single time. In regard to this clonotype: The target antigen is unknown.

The same sample was also studied in work on T cells in Graves' hyperthyroidism and ophthalmopathy. That study reports: A set of HTBI primers served as the primers for a first-round RT-PCR of the TCR CDR3.

The chain couples TRBV30 to TRBJ2-6; 7 bases map to TRBD2. The receptor was isolated from a woman in her twenties or thirties with Graves disease. The sequences come from peripheral blood mononuclear cells (PBMCs), collected at new diagnosis, from a patient treated with antithyroid drugs. CDR3 sequence reads: CAWSEAGLSGANVLTF. Written as DNA, the CDR3 is TGTGCCTGGAGTGAAGCGGGATTATCTGGGGCCAACGTCCTGACTTTC.